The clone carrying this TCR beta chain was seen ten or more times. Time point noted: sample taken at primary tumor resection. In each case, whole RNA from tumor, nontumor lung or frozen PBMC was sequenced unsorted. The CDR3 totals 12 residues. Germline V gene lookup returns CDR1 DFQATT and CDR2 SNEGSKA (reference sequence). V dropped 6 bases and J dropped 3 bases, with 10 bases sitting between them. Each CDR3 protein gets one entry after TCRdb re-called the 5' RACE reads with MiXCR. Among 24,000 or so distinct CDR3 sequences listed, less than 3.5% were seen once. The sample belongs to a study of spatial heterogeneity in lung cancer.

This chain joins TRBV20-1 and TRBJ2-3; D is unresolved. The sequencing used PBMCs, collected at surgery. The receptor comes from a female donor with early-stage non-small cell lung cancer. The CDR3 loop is CSASSRTDTQYF. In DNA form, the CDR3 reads TGCAGTGCAAGTTCGAGGACAGATACGCAGTATTTT.